This TCR beta chain was obtained from a study of cytomegalovirus exposure and HLA in healthy donors. Concerning this clone itself: Its antigen is still unknown.

Sequencing used immunoSEQ multiplex PCR; TCRdb keeps in-frame clones, though not all of them. This sample carries about 100,000 clones, under 97% of them seen once, and the ten largest clones take about 0.7%. General observations from the study: Overall, roughly 160 TCR beta chains were annotated as cytomegalovirus-associated. As was reported, the classifier diagnosed cytomegalovirus status with high specificity and sensitivity. Whilst most TCR sequences proved rare, a subset of public TCRs occurred across many donors.

Germline V lookup: CDR1 MDHEN, CDR2 SYDVKM. Trimming cost V 5 bases and J 7 bases; bases outside gene matches: 9. CDR3 length: 15 amino acids. The TCR sequence derives from a woman in her late teens or twenties in good health and CMV-seronegative. Sequenced: PBMCs. The rearrangement links TRBV28 to TRBJ1-5; 9 bases are a match to TRBD1. The CDR3, as DNA: TGTGCCAGCAGTCGTACAGGGGGCGACGGACAGCCCCAGCATTTT. Amino acids: CASSRTGGDGQPQHF.